This T cell receptor beta chain was retrieved from a study of T cell responses to AZD1222 COVID-19 vaccine. Study-level findings and limits: With dominance at 160-218 and 743-854, vaccine-associated CD4 TCRs spanned spike. Recipients of two AZD1222 doses showed rising Spike-specific TCR breadth and depth. Reports say nearly half of spike-specific TCRs go after unmutated variant regions.

Only in-frame clones appear in the TCRdb table, and some are missing; sequencing was by immunoSEQ multiplex PCR. The sample includes 70,000 to 95,000 clones, under 95% of them seen just once. With 4 bases removed from V and 7 bases from J, the gap between germline ends came to 20 bases. The CDR3 contains 16 residues. Per the germline V gene, CDR1 is LGHDT and CDR2 is YNNKEL (reference sequence). Regarding this clone: Its specificity is not known.

Samples with a second dose at about 4 or about 12 weeks were pooled together. This sequence originates from an adult who received the AZD1222 COVID-19 vaccine. The sequencing used peripheral blood, collected 28 days after the second AZD1222 dose. The rearrangement uses TRBV3-1 (or the pseudogene TRBV3-2) and TRBJ2-1, with a weak D call TRBD1 (6 bases). CDR3 sequence (DNA): TGTGCCAGCAGCCTTGGACTTGACAGGCGGCGGAATGAGCAGTTCTTC. The encoded protein is CASSLGLDRRRNEQFF.